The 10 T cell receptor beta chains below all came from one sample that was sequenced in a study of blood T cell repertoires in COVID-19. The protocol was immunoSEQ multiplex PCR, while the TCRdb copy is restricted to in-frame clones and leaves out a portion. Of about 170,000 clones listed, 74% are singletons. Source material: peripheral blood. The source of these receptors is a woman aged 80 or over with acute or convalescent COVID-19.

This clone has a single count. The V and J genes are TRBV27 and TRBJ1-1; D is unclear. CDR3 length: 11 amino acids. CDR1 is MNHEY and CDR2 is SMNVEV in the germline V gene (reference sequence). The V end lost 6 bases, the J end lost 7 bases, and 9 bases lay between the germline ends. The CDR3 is CASRITDEAFF. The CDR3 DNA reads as TGTGCCAGCAGGATAACAGATGAAGCTTTCTTT.

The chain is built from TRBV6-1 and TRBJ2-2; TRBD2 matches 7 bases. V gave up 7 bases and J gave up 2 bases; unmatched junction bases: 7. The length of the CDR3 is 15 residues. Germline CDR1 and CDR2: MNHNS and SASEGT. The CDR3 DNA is TGTGCCAGCAATCAGCGGGGCATAAACACCGGGGAGCTGTTTTTT. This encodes CASNQRGINTGELFF.

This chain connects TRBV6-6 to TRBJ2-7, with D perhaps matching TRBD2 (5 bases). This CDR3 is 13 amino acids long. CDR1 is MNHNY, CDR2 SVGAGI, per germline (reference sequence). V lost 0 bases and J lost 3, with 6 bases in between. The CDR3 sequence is CASSYSRDYEQYF. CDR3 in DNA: TGTGCCAGCAGTTACTCGAGGGACTACGAGCAGTACTTC.

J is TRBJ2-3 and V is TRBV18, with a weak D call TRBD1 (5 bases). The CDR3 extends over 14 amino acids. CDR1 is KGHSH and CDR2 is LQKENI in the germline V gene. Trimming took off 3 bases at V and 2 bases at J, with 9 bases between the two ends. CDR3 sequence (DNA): TGTGCCAGCTCACCCGACAGTTACACAGATACGCAGTATTTT. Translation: CASSPDSYTDTQYF.

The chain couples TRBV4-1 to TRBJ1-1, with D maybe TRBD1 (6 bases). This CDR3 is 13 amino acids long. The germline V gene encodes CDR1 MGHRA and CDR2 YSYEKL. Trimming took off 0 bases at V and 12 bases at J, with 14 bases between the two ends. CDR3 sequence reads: CASSQDLTGRSFF. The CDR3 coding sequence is TGCGCCAGCAGCCAAGATTTGACAGGACGTTCTTTCTTT.

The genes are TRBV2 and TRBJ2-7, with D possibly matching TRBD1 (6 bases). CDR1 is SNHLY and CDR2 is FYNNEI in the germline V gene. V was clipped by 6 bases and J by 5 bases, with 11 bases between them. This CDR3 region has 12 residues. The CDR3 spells CASRLQGHEQYF. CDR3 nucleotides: TGTGCCAGCAGACTACAGGGCCACGAGCAGTACTTC.

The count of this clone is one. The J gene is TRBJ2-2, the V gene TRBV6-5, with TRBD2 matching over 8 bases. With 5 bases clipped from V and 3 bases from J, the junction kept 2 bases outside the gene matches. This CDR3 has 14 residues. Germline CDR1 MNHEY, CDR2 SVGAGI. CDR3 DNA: TGTGCCAGCAGTAGCGGGAGCCACACCGGGGAGCTGTTTTTT. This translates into CASSSGSHTGELFF.

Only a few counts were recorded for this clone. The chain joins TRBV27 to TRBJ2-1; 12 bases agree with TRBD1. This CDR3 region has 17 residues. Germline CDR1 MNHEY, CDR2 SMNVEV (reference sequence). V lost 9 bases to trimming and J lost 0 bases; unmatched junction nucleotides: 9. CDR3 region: CASPGQGAPSSYNEQFF. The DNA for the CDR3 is TGTGCCAGTCCGGGACAGGGGGCCCCCAGCTCCTACAATGAGCAGTTCTTC.

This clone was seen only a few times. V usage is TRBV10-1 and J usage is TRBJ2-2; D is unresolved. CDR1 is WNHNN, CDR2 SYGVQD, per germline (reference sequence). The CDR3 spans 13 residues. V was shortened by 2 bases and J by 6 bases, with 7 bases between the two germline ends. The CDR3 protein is CASSENFPGELFF. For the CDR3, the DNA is TGCGCCAGCAGTGAGAACTTCCCCGGGGAGCTGTTTTTT.

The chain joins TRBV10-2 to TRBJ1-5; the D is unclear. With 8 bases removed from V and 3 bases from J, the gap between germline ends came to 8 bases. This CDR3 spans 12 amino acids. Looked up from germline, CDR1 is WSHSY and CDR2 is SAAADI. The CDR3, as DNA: TGCGCCAGCGGCGGGAACAATCAGCCCCAGCATTTT. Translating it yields CASGGNNQPQHF.